The 16 T cell receptor beta chains listed next were all sequenced from one sample in a study of regulatory and conventional T cells in breast cancer. MiXCR, applied by TCRdb to the PCR reads, yields one record per CDR3 protein. This table has around 16,000 distinct CDR3 sequences, 25% to 40% appearing once. Sequencing was done on a sample of conventional T cells from blood. The receptors stem from a female donor in good health.

The chain is built from TRBV7-6 and TRBJ1-6; D gene unclear. The V end was cut by 1 base, the J end by 8 bases, with 9 bases between. The CDR3 loop spans 14 amino acids. The V gene's germline CDR1 is SGHVS and CDR2 FNYEAQ. CDR3 residues: CASSLGTTDSPLHF. The CDR3 nucleotides read TGTGCCAGCAGCTTAGGGACGACGGATTCACCCCTCCACTTT.

This clonotype came up a few times. The chain employs TRBV7-2 and TRBJ2-2; D gene uncertain. From germline, CDR1 is SGHTA and CDR2 FQGNSA. This CDR3 is built from 16 residues. The V gene lost 2 bases and the J gene lost 2 bases, with 12 bases spanning the gap. DNA for the CDR3: TGTGCCAGCAGCTTATCTGGCGGAACTAACACCGGGGAGCTGTTTTTT. Translation gives CASSLSGGTNTGELFF. The variable domain in full, completed from reference TRBV7-2 and TRBJ2-2, reads GAGVSQSPSNKVTEKGKDVELRCDPISGHTALYWYRQSLGQGLEFLIYFQGNSAPDKSGLPSDRFSAERTGGSVSTLTIQRTQQEDSAVYLCASSLSGGTNTGELFFGEGSRLTVL.

The V call is TRBV2, the J call TRBJ2-1, with TRBD2 as a possible D gene (6 bases). Trimming cost V 4 bases and J 3 bases, with 7 bases left between them. CDR1 and CDR2 (germline): SNHLY, FYNNEI. The CDR3 length is 13 residues. CDR3 sequence reads: CASSVSGYNEQFF. CDR3 coding DNA: TGTGCCAGCAGTGTTAGCGGCTACAATGAGCAGTTCTTC.

The chain recombines TRBV7-9 with TRBJ2-6; D remains unclear. Between the trimmed V and J ends, which lost 2 bases and 2 bases, there was a span of 13 bases. CDR3 size: 17 residues. Germline assignment: CDR1 SEHNR and CDR2 FQNEAQ (reference sequence). CDR3 DNA: TGTGCCAGCAGCTTATATCCCGGCCGGACTGGGGCCAACGTCCTGACTTTC. It is translated as CASSLYPGRTGANVLTF.

This clonotype is labeled as medium-sized. V and J are TRBV20-1 and TRBJ2-3; D ambiguous. The CDR3 length is 15 residues. Germline V CDR1 and CDR2: DFQATT, SNEGSKA (reference sequence). The V gene lost 1 base and the J gene lost 0 bases, with 11 bases spanning the gap. The CDR3 region has the DNA TGCAGTGCTAGAGCTCCAGACCCTAGCACAGATACGCAGTATTTT. This codes for CSARAPDPSTDTQYF.

This clonotype was seen only a few times. The CDR3 region has the DNA TGTGCCAGCAGCCGGCCGCGGGGGGACACTGAAGCTTTCTTT. Its translation is CASSRPRGDTEAFF. This chain uses TRBV11-2 with TRBJ1-1, with a weak D call TRBD1 (5 bases). In germline, CDR1 is SGHAT, CDR2 FQNNGV. The CDR3 totals 14 residues. The V end was cut by 5 bases, the J end by 3 bases, with 13 bases between.

This clonotype rates as medium-sized. CDR3 DNA sequence: TGCAGTGCTTTTAGCGGGAGGGCGTCAAATGAGCAGTTCTTC. Its protein is CSAFSGRASNEQFF. The chain is built from TRBV20-1 and TRBJ2-1, with 11 bases lining up with TRBD2. V was clipped by 5 bases and J by 7 bases; unmatched bases: 7. Germline CDR1 is DFQATT and CDR2 is SNEGSKA (reference sequence). The CDR3 runs to 14 residues.

This clonotype has a handful of counts. The chain has TRBV12-3 or TRBV12-4 and TRBJ2-3; TRBD1 agrees at 9 bases. The CDR3 contains 15 residues. The J segment lost 4 bases and the V segment lost 1 base, leaving 3 bases of the junction unmatched. The CDR3 reads CASSLEGTGSDTQYF. CDR3 nucleotides: TGTGCCAGCAGTTTAGAAGGGACAGGGTCAGATACGCAGTATTTT.

In regard to this clonotype: This clone may be a read error of a much larger clone one base away. The rearrangement joins TRBV7-2 to TRBJ2-7, with D maybe TRBD2 (5 bases). The ends were cut back, 9 bases at V and 7 bases at J, with 22 bases in the middle. Germline V gene data show CDR1 as SGHTA and CDR2 as FQGNSA. This CDR3 spans 14 amino acids. The CDR3 coding sequence is TGTGCCAGTTCAGGTAGCGCTTCCTACAATGAGCAGTACTTC. Translating it yields CASSGSASYNEQYF.

The gene calls are TRBV6-2 or TRBV6-3 and TRBJ2-4, with D perhaps being TRBD1 or TRBD2 (5 bases each). The germline V and J ends were trimmed by 3 bases and 0 bases, with 12 bases remaining between them. There are 16 residues in the CDR3. CDR1 is MNHEY and CDR2 is SVGEGT in the germline V gene. The CDR3 sequence is CASSYRRDLAKNIQYF. DNA of the CDR3: TGTGCCAGCAGTTATAGACGGGACCTAGCCAAAAACATTCAGTACTTC.

Only a few counts were recorded for this clonotype. V gene TRBV7-3 combines with J gene TRBJ2-1; 13 nucleotides match TRBD2. The CDR3 contains 16 residues. Germline trimming cut 5 bases from V and 7 bases from J; bases unmatched to any gene: 8. Germline CDR1 reads SGHTA; CDR2 reads FQGTGA. CDR3 DNA: TGTGCCAGCAGCAGACGGACTAGCGGGAGAGGGAATGAGCAGTTCTTC. Translated: CASSRRTSGRGNEQFF.

This clonotype came up many times. This chain links TRBV5-1 with TRBJ1-1; 8 bases match TRBD1. The CDR3 contains 17 residues. J gave up 7 bases and V 1 base, and 15 bases lay outside the gene matches. Germline V lookup: CDR1 SGHRS, CDR2 YFSETQ. DNA of the CDR3: TGCGCCAGCAGCTTGTTTAGGACAGGGAGCCTCGAGGATGAAGCTTTCTTT. Protein: CASSLFRTGSLEDEAFF.

This clonotype was counted between two and nine times. The V gene is TRBV7-9, the J gene TRBJ2-5, with unresolved D. V was pared by 0 bases and J by 2 bases, with 7 bases between. Germline V gives CDR1 SEHNR, CDR2 FQNEAQ (reference sequence). The CDR3 length is 14 residues. The CDR3 loop is CASSLAALQETQYF. CDR3 in DNA: TGTGCCAGCAGCTTAGCGGCACTACAAGAGACCCAGTACTTC.

The J gene is TRBJ1-2, the V gene TRBV4-1; maybe TRBD1 (6 bases). Trimming removed 4 bases from V and 6 bases from J, with 15 bases in between. There are 14 residues in the CDR3. The V gene's germline CDR1 is MGHRA and CDR2 YSYEKL. The CDR3 here is CASSRRGPDHGYTF. CDR3 nucleotides: TGCGCCAGCAGCCGGCGGGGGCCCGACCATGGCTACACCTTC.

About this clonotype itself: The germline gene is not matched at one end of the junction; a read error may be the cause. The chain combines TRBV6-7 with TRBJ1-1; TRBD1 might be the D (5 bases). TRBV6-7 is assigned to the ORF class and has an uncertain function. The CDR3 length is 17 residues. The CDR3 region is CAISDSRGARLNTEAFF. In DNA form, the CDR3 reads TGTGCCATCAGTGATTCAAGAGGGGCTAGATTGAACACTGAAGCTTTCTTT.

The table lists this clonotype with many counts. The chain uses TRBV12-3 or TRBV12-4 and TRBJ1-3; D not resolved. The germline V and J ends were trimmed by 6 bases and 9 bases, with 9 bases remaining between them. The CDR3 loop spans 11 amino acids. CDR3 DNA: TGTGCCAGCAGGGCGCCGCCCACCATATATTTT. This codes for CASRAPPTIYF.